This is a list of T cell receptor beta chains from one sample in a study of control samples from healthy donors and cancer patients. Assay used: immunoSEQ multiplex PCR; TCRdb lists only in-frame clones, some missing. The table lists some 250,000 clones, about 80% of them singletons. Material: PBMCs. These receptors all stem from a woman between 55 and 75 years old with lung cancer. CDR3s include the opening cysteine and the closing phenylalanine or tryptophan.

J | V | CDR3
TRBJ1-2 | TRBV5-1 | CASSSGTKNYGYTF
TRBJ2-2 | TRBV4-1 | CASSQESSSPGELFF
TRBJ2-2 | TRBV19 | CASKLGSGGTGELFF
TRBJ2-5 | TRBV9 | CASSVTSSGVLQETQYF
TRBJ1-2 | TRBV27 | CASRWQGADYGYTF
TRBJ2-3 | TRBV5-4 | CASSLEPKTPDTQYF
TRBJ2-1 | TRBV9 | CASSVGGSGVYNEQFF
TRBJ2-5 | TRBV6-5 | CASAGGRETQYF
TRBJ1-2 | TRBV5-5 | CASAPGQGGYGYTF
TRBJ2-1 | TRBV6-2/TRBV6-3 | CASSYSRGPRSYNEQFF